The sequence of this T cell receptor (beta chain) was determined in a study of CD8 T cells in ankylosing spondylitis. A quantitative 5'-RACE method, one with molecular barcodes, was used to make TCR beta libraries. TCRdb called the 5' RACE reads again in MiXCR, with one record for every CDR3 protein. Among more than 600,000 distinct CDR3 sequences listed, around 19% were seen once. Overall study findings and caveats: Those disease-linked clones were CD8+; they were also relatively rare in peripheral blood. Seemingly distinctive of ankylosing spondylitis blood was a TCR beta motif formed by eight highly homologous variants. Enrichment of disease-linked clones was reportedly significant in matched ankylosing spondylitis synovial fluid.

This clonotype occurred a few times. Antigen specificity is unknown. Germline-derived CDR1 and CDR2 are SQVTM and ANQGSEA. This CDR3 spans 18 amino acids. Trimming removed 7 bases from V and 3 bases from J; junction bases left unmatched: 14. This TCR derives from a male donor with ankylosing spondylitis. The material sequenced was blood, either unsorted or a sorted T cell fraction (not recorded which). The chain carries TRBV29-1 and TRBJ2-1, with 14 bases fitting TRBD2. The CDR3 spells CSAVGMGLAGESYNEQFF. The CDR3 bases are TGCAGCGCCGTAGGGATGGGACTAGCGGGAGAAAGCTACAATGAGCAGTTCTTC.